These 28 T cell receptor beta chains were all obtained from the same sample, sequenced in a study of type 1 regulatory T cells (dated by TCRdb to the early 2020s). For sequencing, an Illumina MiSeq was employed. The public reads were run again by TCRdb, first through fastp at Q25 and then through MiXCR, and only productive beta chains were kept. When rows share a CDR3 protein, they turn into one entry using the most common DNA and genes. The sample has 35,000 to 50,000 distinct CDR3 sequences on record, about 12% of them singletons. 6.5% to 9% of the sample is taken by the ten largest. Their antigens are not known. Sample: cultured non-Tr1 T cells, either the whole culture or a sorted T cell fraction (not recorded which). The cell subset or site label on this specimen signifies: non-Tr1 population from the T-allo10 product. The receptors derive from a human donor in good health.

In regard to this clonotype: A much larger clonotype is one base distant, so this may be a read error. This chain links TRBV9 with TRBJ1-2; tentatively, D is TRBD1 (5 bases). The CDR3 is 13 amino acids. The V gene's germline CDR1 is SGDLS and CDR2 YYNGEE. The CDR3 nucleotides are TGTGCCAGCAGCGCGACAGCTAACTATGGCTACATCTTC. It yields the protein CASSATANYGYIF.

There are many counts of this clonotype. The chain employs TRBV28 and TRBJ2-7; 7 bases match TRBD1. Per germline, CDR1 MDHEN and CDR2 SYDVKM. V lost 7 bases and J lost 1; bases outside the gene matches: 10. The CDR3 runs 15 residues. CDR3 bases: TGTGCCAGCACCATACGACAGGGTGAGTCCTACGAGCAGTACTTC. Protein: CASTIRQGESYEQYF.

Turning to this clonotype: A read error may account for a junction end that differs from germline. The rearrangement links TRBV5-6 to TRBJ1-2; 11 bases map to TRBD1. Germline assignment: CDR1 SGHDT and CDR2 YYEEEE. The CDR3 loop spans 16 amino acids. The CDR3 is CASSPDRGRGNYGYTF. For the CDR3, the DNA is TGCGCCAGCTCGCCGGACAGGGGGCGGGGGAACTATGGCTACACCTTC.

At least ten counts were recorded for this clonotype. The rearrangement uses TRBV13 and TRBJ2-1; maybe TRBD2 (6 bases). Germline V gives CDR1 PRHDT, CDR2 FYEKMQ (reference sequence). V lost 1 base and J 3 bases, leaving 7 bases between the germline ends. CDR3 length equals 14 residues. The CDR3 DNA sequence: TGTGCCAGCAGCTTAGAGCGGGTCTACAATGAGCAGTTCTTC. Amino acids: CASSLERVYNEQFF.

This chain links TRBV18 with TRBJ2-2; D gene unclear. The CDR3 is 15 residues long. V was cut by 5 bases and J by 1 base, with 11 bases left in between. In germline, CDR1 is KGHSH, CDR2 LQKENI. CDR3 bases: TGTGCCAGCTCATACCCGACCGGGAACACCGGGGAGCTGTTTTTT. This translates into CASSYPTGNTGELFF.

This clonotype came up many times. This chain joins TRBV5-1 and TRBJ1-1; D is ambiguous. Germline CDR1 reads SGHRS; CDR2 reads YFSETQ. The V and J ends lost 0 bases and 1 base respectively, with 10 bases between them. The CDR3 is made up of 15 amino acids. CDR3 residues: CASSLDRVENTEAFF. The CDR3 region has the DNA TGCGCCAGCAGCTTGGATCGGGTGGAGAACACTGAAGCTTTCTTT.

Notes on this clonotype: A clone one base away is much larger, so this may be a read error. CDR3 loop: CVSSRETGTEQYF. CDR3 DNA: TGTGTCAGCAGCCGAGAGACAGGGACCGAGCAGTACTTC. The V call is TRBV12-3 or TRBV12-4, the J call TRBJ2-7; 7 nucleotides line up with TRBD1. The CDR3 is 13 amino acids.

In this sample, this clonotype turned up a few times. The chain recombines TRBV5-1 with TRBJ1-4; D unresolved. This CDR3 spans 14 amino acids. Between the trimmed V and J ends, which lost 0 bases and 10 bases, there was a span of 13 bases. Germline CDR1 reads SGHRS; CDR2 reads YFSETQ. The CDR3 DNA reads TGCGCCAGCAGCTTGGTCGGGGAAATGGGAAAACTGTTTTTT. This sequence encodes CASSLVGEMGKLFF.

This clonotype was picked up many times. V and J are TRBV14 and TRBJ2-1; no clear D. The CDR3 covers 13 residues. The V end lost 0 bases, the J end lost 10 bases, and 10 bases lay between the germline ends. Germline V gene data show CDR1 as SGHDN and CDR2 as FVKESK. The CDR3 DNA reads TGTGCCAGCAGCCAAGATCTGACCGGGGAGCAGTTCTTC. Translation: CASSQDLTGEQFF.

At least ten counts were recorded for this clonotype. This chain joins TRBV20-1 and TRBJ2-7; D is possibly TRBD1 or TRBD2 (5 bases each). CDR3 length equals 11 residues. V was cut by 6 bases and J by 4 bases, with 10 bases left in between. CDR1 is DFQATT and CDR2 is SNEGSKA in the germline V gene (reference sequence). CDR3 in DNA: TGCAGTGCGGCCAGGGAGTACGAGCAGTACTTC. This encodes CSAAREYEQYF.

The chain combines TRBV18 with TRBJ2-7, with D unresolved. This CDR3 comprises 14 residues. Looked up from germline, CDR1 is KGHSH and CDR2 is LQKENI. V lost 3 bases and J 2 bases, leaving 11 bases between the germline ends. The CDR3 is CASSPVRVAYEQYF. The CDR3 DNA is TGTGCCAGCTCACCCGTCCGGGTCGCCTACGAGCAGTACTTC. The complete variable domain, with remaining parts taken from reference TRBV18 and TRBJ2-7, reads NAGVMQNPRHLVRRRGQEARLRCSPMKGHSHVYWYRQLPEEGLKFMVYLQKENIIDESGMPKERFSAEFPKEGPSILRIQQVVRGDSAAYFCASSPVRVAYEQYFGPGTRLTVT.

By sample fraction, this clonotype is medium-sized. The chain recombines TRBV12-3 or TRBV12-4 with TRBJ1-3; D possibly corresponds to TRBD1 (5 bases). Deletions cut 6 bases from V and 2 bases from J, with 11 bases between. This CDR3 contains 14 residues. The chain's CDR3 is CASSRRGAGNTIYF. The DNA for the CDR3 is TGTGCCAGCAGCCGACGAGGGGCTGGAAACACCATATATTTT.

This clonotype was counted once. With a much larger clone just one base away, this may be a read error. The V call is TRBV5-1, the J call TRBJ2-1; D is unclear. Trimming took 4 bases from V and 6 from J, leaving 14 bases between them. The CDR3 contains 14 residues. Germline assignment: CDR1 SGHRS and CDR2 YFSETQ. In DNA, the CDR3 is TGCGCCAGCAGCCCCTCCAACGGCGGCAATGAGCAGTTCTTC. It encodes CASSPSNGGNEQFF.

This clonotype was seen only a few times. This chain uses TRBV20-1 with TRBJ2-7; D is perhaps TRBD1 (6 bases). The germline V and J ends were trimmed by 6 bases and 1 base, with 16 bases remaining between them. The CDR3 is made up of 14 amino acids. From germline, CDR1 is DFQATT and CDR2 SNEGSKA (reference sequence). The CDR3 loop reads CSALKRQESYEQYF. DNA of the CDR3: TGCAGTGCGCTTAAACGACAGGAATCCTACGAGCAGTACTTC.

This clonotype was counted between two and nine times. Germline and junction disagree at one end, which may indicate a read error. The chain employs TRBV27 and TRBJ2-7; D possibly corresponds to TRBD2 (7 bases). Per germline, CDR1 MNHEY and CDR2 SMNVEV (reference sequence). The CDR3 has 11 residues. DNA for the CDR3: TGTGCCAGCAGCCAGGGGAGGGCTCAGCACTTC. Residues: CASSQGRAQHF.

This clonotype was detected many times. The CDR3 DNA is TGTGCCAGCAGTACTGACCCAGGGAGGATACAGTACTTC. Protein: CASSTDPGRIQYF. The V gene is TRBV2, the J gene TRBJ2-7, with a tentative D call TRBD2 (6 bases). The CDR3 is 13 residues long. CDR1 and CDR2 (germline): SNHLY, FYNNEI. The ends were cut back, 5 bases at V and 10 bases at J, with 18 bases in the middle.

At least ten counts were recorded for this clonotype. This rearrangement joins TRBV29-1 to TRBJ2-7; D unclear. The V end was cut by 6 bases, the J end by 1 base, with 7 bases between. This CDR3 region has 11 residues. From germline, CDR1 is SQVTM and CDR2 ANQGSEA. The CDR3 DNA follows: TGCAGCGTGATAAGTTCCTACGAGCAGTACTTC. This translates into CSVISSYEQYF.

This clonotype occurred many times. For the CDR3, the DNA is TGTGCCAGCAGCTACCAGGGACAGCTAAATATTTACGAGCAGTACTTC. Its translation is CASSYQGQLNIYEQYF. This rearrangement joins TRBV7-2 to TRBJ2-7; TRBD1 aligns across 7 bases. The CDR3 has 16 amino acids. CDR1 and CDR2 from the germline V gene are SGHTA and FQGNSA. Trimming at V came to 4 bases and at J to 4 bases, leaving 13 bases not matched to a gene.

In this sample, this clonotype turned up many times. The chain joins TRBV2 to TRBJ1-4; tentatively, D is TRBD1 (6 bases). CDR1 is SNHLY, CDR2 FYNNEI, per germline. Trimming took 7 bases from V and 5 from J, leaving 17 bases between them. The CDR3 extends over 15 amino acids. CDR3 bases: TGTGCCAGCAACTTAATCGGGACACAGAATGAAAAACTGTTTTTT. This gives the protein CASNLIGTQNEKLFF.

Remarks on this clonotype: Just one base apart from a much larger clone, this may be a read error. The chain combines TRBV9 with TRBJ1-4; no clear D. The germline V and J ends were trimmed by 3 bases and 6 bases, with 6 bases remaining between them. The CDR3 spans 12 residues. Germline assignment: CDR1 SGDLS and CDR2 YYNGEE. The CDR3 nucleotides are TGTGCCAGCAGCGGAGAGGATGAAAAACTGTTTTTT. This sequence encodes CASSGEDEKLFF.

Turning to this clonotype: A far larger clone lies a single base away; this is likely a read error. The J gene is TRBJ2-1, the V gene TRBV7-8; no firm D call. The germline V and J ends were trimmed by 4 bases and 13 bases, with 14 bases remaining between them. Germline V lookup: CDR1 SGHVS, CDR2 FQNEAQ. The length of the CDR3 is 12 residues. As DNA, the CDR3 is TGTGCCAGCAGCTCGAACAGAGAGACCCAGTTCTTC. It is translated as CASSSNRETQFF.

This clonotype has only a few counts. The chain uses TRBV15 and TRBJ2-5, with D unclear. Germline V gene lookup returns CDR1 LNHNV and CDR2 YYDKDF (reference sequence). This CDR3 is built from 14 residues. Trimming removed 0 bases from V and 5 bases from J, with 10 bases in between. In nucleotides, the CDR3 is TGTGCCACCAGCAGAGATCTGGGAACGGAGACCCAGTACTTC. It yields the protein CATSRDLGTETQYF.

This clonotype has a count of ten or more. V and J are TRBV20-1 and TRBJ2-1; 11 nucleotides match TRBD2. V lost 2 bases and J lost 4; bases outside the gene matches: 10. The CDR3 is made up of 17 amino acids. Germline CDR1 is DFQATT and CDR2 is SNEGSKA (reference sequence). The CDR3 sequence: CSARPTSGTWGYNEQFF. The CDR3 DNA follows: TGCAGTGCTAGACCGACTAGCGGGACGTGGGGGTACAATGAGCAGTTCTTC.

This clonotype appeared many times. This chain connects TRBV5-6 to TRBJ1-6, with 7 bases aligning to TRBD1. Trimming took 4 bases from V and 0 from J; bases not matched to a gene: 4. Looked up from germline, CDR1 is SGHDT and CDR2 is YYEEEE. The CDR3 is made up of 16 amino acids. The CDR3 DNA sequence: TGTGCCAGCAGCCTAAGACAGGGCTCCTATAATTCACCCCTCCACTTT. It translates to CASSLRQGSYNSPLHF.

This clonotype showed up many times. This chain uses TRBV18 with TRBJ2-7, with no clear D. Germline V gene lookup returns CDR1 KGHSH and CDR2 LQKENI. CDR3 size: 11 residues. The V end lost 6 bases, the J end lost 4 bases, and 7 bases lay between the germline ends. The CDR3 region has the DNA TGTGCCAGCTCTTATGGGTACGAGCAGTACTTC. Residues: CASSYGYEQYF.

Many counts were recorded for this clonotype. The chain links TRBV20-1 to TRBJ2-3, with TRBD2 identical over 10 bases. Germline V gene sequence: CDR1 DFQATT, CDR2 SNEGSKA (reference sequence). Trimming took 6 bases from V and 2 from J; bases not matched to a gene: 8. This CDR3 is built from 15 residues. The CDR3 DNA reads TGCAGTGCCGGCGGAGCGGGAGGGCACACAGATACGCAGTATTTT. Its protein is CSAGGAGGHTDTQYF.

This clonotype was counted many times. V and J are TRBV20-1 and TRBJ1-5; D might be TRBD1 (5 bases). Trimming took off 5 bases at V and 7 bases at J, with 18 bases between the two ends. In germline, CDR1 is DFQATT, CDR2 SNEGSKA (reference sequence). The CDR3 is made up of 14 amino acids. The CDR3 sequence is CSAPEVGAGQPQHF. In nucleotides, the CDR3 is TGCAGTGCTCCTGAAGTTGGGGCAGGACAGCCCCAGCATTTT.

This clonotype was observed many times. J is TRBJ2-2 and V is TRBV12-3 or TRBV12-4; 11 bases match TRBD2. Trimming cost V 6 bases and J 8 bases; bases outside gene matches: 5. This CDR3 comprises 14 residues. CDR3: CASSIAGGSGELFF. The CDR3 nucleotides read TGTGCCAGCAGCATAGCGGGAGGGTCAGGGGAGCTGTTTTTT.